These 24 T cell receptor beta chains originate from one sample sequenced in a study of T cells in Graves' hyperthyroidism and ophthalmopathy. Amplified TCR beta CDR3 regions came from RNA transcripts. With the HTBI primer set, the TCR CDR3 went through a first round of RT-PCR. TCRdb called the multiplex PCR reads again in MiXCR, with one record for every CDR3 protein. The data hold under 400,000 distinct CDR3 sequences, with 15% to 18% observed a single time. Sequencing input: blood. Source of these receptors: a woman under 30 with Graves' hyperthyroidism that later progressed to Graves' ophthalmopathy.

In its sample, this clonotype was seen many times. This CDR3 reads CASSQDRQETQYF. The CDR3 DNA reads as TGTGCCAGCAGCCAAGACAGGCAAGAGACCCAGTACTTC. This chain connects TRBV3-1 to TRBJ2-5; D remains ambiguous. This CDR3 region has 13 residues. V shed 0 bases and J shed 2 bases, with 4 bases lying between them. CDR1 and CDR2 (germline): LGHDT, YNNKEL (reference sequence).

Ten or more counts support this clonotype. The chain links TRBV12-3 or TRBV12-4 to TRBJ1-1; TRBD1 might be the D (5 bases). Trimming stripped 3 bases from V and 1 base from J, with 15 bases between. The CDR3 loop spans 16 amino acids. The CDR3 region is CASSFRSPRANTEAFF. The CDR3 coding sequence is TGTGCCAGCAGTTTTCGCAGCCCCAGGGCGAACACTGAAGCTTTCTTT.

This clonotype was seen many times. The CDR3 is CASSFDRGTEAFF. CDR3 bases: TGTGCCAGCAGCTTTGACAGGGGTACTGAAGCTTTCTTT. The chain couples TRBV7-8 to TRBJ1-1; 8 bases agree with TRBD1. The CDR3 covers 13 residues. Germline V gene sequence: CDR1 SGHVS, CDR2 FQNEAQ. J gave up 5 bases and V 3 bases, and 2 bases lay outside the gene matches.

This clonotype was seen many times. In nucleotides, the CDR3 is TGTGCCAGCAGTTACTCGACGACTAGCGGGAGCTACGAGCAGTACTTC. Translation gives CASSYSTTSGSYEQYF. The V and J genes are TRBV6-6 and TRBJ2-7; TRBD2 matches 12 bases. Trimming at V came to 0 bases and at J to 3 bases, leaving 3 bases not matched to a gene. The CDR3 is 16 amino acids. CDR1 is MNHNY, CDR2 SVGAGI, per germline (reference sequence).

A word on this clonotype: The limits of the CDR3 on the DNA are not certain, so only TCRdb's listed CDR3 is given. The CDR3 here is CASRFARGTGELLF. This sequence joins TRBV28 and TRBJ2-2; the tabulated D call, TRBD2, remains unverified against the DNA. The germline V gene encodes CDR1 MDHEN and CDR2 SYDVKM. The CDR3 length is 14 residues, termini included.

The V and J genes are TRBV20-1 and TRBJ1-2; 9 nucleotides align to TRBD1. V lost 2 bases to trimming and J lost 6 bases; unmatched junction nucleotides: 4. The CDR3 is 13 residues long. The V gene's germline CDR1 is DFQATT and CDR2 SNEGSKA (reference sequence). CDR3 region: CSARKGTGNGYTF. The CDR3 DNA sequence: TGCAGTGCTAGAAAGGGGACAGGGAATGGCTACACCTTC.

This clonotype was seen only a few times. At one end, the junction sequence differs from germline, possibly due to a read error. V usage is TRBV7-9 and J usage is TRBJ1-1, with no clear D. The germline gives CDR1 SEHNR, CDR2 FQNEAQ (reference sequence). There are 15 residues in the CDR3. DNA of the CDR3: TGTGCCAGCAGCTTAGGGACGGGCAAGACCACTGAAGCTCTCTTT. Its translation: CASSLGTGKTTEALF.

The CDR3 is CASSFFSGRAGELFF. CDR3 nucleotide sequence: TGTGCCAGCAGCTTTTTCAGCGGGAGGGCCGGGGAGCTGTTTTTT. The gene calls are TRBV5-6 and TRBJ2-2, with 10 bases aligning to TRBD2. The CDR3 is made up of 15 amino acids. From germline, CDR1 is SGHDT and CDR2 YYEEEE. V shed 2 bases and J 6 bases; nucleotides not matched to a gene: 4.

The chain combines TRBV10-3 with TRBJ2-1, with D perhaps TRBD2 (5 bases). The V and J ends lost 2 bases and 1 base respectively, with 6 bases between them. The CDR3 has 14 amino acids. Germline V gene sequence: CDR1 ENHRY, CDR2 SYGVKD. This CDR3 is CAISETRSYNEQFF. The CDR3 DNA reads TGTGCCATCAGTGAGACTAGGTCCTACAATGAGCAGTTCTTC.

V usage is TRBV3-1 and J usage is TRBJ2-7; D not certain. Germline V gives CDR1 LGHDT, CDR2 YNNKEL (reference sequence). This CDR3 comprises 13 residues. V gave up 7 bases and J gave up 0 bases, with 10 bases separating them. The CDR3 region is CASTSGPSYEQYF. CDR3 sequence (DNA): TGTGCCAGCACCTCCGGACCCTCCTACGAGCAGTACTTC.

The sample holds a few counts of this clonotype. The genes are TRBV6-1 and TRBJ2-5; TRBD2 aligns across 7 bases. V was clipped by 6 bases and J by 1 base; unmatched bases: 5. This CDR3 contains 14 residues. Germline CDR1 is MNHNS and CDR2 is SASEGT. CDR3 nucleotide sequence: TGTGCCAGCAGGGGGGGGTGGGCCCAAGAGACCCAGTACTTC. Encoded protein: CASRGGWAQETQYF.

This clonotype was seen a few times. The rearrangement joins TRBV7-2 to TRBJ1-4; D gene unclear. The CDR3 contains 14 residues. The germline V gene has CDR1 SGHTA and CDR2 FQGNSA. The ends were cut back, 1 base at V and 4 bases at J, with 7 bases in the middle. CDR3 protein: CASSLEGYNEKLFF. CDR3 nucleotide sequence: TGTGCCAGCAGCTTAGAAGGCTATAATGAAAAACTGTTTTTT. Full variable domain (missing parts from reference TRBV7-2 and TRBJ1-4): GAGVSQSPSNKVTEKGKDVELRCDPISGHTALYWYRQSLGQGLEFLIYFQGNSAPDKSGLPSDRFSAERTGGSVSTLTIQRTQQEDSAVYLCASSLEGYNEKLFFGSGTQLSVL.

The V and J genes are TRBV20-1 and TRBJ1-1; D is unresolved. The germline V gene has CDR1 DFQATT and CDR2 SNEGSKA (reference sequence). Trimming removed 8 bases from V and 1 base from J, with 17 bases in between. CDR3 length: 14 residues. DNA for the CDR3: TGCAGTTCTACCTTGGGTTCATCGAACACTGAAGCTTTCTTT. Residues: CSSTLGSSNTEAFF.

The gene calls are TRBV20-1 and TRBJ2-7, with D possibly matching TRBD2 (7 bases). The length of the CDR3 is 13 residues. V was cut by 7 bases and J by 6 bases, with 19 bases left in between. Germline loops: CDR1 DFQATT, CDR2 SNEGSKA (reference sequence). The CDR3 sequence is CSVPRGGEGEQYF. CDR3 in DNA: TGCAGTGTCCCTAGGGGGGGTGAAGGCGAGCAGTACTTC.

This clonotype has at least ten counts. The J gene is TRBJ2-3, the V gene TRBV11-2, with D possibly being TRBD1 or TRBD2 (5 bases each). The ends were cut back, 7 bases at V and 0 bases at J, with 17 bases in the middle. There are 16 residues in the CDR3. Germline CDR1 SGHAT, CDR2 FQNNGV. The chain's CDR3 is CASTPRQGGSTDTQYF. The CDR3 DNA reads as TGTGCCAGCACTCCGCGGCAGGGCGGGAGCACAGATACGCAGTATTTT.

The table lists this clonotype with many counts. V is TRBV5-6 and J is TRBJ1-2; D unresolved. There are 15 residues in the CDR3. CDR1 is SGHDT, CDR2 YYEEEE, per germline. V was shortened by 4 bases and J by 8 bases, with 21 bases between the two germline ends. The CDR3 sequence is CASSEDGEWSGGYTF. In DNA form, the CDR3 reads TGTGCCAGCAGCGAAGACGGAGAGTGGTCGGGGGGCTACACCTTC.

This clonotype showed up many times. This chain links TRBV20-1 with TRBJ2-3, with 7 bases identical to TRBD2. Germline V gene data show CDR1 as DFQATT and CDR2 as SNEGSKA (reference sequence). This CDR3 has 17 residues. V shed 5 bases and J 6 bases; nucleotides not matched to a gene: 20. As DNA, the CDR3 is TGCAGTGCTTCTGCCGGGCTACTAGCGCGACCTGCGGATACGCAGTATTTT. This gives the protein CSASAGLLARPADTQYF.

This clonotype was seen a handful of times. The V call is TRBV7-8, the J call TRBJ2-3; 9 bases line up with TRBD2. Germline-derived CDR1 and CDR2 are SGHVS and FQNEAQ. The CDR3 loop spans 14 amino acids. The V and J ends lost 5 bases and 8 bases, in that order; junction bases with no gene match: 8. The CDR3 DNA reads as TGTGCCAGCAGCCGTAGCGGGAGAGGGGGTACGCAGTATTTT. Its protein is CASSRSGRGGTQYF.

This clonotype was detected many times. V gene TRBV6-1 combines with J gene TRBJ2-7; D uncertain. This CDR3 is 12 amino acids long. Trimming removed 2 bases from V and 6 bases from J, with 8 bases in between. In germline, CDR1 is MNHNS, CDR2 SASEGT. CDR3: CASSESSTEQYF. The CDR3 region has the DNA TGTGCCAGCAGTGAATCCTCGACCGAGCAGTACTTC.

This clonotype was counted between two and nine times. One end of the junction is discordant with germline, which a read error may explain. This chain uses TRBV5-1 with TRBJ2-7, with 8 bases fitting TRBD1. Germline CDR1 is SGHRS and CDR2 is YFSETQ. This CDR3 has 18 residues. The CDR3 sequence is CASSLGRVAGTGPYAQYF. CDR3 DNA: TGCGCCAGCAGCCTCGGCCGGGTCGCCGGGACAGGACCTTACGCGCAGTACTTC.

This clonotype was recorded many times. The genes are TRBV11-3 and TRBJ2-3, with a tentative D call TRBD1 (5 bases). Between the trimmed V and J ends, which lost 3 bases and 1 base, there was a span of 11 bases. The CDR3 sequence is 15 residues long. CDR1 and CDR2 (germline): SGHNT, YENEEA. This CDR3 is CASSFGQRGTDTQYF. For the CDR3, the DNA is TGTGCCAGCAGCTTCGGACAAAGGGGCACAGATACGCAGTATTTT.

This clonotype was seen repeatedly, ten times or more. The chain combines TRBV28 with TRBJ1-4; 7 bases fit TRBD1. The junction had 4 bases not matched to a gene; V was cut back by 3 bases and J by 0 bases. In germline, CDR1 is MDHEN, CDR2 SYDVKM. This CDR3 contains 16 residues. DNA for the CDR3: TGTGCCAGCAGTTTCGGCGGACAGGCAACTAATGAAAAACTGTTTTTT. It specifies CASSFGGQATNEKLFF.

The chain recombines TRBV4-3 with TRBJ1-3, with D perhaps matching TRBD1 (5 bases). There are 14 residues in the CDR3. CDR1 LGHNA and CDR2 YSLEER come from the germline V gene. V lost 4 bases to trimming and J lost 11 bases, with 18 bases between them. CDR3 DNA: TGCGCCAGCAGCCCCTCGGGGCAGGGACGGCCCATATATTTT. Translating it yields CASSPSGQGRPIYF.

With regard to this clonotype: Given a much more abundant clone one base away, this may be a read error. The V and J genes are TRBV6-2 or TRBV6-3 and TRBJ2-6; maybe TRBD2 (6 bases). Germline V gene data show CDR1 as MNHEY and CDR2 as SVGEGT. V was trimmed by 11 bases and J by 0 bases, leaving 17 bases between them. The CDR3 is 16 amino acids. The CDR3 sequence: CAALGLTLSGANVLTF. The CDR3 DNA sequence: TGTGCCGCCCTGGGACTGACACTCTCTGGGGCCAACGTCCTGACTTTC.